This T cell receptor (beta chain) was identified during a study of post-analysis software for immune sequencing data. The library was made from cDNA and included unique molecular identifiers. MiXCR, run by TCRdb on the PCR reads, gives a single entry per CDR3 protein. This sample yields about 770,000 distinct CDR3 sequences, of which 40% to 55% are seen a single time; roughly 5% belongs to the top ten. This clonotype was obtained from a girl aged 10-17 years with multiple sclerosis. The sequencing sample was made of blood.

The CDR3: CASSGSGLAGASYEQYF. The CDR3 DNA sequence: TGCGCCAGCAGCGGCTCGGGACTAGCGGGAGCCTCCTACGAGCAGTACTTC. The genes are TRBV5-1 and TRBJ2-7; TRBD2 matches 14 bases. The CDR3 extends over 17 amino acids. V lost 4 bases, J lost 0 bases, and 6 bases stayed unmatched. Germline assignment: CDR1 SGHRS and CDR2 YFSETQ.